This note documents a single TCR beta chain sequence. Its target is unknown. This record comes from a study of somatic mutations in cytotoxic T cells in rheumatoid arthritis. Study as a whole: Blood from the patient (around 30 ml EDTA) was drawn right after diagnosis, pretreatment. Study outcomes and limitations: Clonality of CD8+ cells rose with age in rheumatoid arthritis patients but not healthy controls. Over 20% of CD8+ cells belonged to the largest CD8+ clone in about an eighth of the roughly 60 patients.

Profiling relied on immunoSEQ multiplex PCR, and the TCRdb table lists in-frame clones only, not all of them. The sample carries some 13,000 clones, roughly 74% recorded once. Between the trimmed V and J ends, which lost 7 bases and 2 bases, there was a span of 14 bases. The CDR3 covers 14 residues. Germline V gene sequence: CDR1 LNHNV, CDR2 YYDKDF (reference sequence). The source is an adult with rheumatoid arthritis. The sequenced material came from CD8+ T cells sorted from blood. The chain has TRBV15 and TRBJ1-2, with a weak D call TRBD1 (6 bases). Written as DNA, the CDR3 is TGTGCCACCAAAGAGGGGGGCTTAAACTATGGCTACACCTTC. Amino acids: CATKEGGLNYGYTF.